This T cell receptor beta chain was sequenced during a study of cytomegalovirus exposure and HLA in healthy donors (dated by TCRdb to about 2017). About the full investigation: A later analysis indicated that the 130 or so validation repertoires were generated on the platform also employed for the approximately 690 repertoires of the first cohort. The study aimed to test whether cataloging public T cell receptors could reveal signatures of past pathogen exposure. Along with the roughly 610-subject first cohort, a separate validation cohort of over a hundred different subjects was used. To predict cytomegalovirus infection status, the study brought together high-throughput TCR immunosequencing, statistical association of individual TCRs with disease status, and machine learning.

A distance of 14 bases separates the germline ends of V and J, which lose 8 bases and 4 bases respectively. From the cysteine up to the phenylalanine, the CDR3 has a length of 14 residues. The CDR3 DNA has 42 bases and is translated from base 1. The germline V gene supplies CDR1 SNHLY and CDR2 FYNNEI. Separate from the approximately 670-subject first cohort, the validation cohort of 95 to 150 subjects was the group to which the donors belonged. The protocol used for the library was the immunoSEQ multiplex PCR assay. In the paper's pipeline: A statistical classification framework was built for diagnosing cytomegalovirus status from the catalog of TCR beta chain sequences. Drawn from immuneACCESS, this table holds only the in-frame rearrangements with V and J called that TCRdb kept. Clones are partly lost; checked studies trace under half to an unresolved V gene and leave the rest unexplained. D and trimming were read from the DNA, whereas the V and J calls and clone size are those reported in that table. Within this sample are about 120,000 clones, with more than 95% of them counted one time only. 1.7% of the sample comes from the top ten.

General study outcomes and caveats: Of the cluster scores, roughly 95% were above 0 in a later analysis, which found that TCRs clustered in the first cohort also tended to co-occur in the 120 validation repertoires. Most TCR sequences were seen in very few donors, while some public TCRs were found in many individuals. Cytomegalovirus status was reported to be diagnosed by the classifier with high specificity and sensitivity in both the original and validation cohorts. In the study, roughly 160 TCR beta chains were listed as associated with cytomegalovirus. The validation cohort had no HLA typing available for a later analysis, so co-occurrence within that cohort was assessed over all 120 or so repertoires. In vitro tests confirmed that three of the cytomegalovirus-associated TCR beta chains recognize cytomegalovirus antigens. The authors suggested that the approach could potentially be extended to other disease states and immunological phenotypes.

Note on this clone: What this receptor recognizes is not known. The sample holds no much larger clone one base away, and base qualities are not on file.

This receptor chain uses TRBV2 and TRBJ1-4, and possibly TRBD1, on 5 matching bases. This TCR was sampled from a young man in good health and CMV-seronegative. The sequencing input was PBMCs. The DNA sequence follows: TGTGCCAGCGGAGGGCGACAGAGTAATGAAAAACTGTTTTTT. This encodes CASGGRQSNEKLFF.